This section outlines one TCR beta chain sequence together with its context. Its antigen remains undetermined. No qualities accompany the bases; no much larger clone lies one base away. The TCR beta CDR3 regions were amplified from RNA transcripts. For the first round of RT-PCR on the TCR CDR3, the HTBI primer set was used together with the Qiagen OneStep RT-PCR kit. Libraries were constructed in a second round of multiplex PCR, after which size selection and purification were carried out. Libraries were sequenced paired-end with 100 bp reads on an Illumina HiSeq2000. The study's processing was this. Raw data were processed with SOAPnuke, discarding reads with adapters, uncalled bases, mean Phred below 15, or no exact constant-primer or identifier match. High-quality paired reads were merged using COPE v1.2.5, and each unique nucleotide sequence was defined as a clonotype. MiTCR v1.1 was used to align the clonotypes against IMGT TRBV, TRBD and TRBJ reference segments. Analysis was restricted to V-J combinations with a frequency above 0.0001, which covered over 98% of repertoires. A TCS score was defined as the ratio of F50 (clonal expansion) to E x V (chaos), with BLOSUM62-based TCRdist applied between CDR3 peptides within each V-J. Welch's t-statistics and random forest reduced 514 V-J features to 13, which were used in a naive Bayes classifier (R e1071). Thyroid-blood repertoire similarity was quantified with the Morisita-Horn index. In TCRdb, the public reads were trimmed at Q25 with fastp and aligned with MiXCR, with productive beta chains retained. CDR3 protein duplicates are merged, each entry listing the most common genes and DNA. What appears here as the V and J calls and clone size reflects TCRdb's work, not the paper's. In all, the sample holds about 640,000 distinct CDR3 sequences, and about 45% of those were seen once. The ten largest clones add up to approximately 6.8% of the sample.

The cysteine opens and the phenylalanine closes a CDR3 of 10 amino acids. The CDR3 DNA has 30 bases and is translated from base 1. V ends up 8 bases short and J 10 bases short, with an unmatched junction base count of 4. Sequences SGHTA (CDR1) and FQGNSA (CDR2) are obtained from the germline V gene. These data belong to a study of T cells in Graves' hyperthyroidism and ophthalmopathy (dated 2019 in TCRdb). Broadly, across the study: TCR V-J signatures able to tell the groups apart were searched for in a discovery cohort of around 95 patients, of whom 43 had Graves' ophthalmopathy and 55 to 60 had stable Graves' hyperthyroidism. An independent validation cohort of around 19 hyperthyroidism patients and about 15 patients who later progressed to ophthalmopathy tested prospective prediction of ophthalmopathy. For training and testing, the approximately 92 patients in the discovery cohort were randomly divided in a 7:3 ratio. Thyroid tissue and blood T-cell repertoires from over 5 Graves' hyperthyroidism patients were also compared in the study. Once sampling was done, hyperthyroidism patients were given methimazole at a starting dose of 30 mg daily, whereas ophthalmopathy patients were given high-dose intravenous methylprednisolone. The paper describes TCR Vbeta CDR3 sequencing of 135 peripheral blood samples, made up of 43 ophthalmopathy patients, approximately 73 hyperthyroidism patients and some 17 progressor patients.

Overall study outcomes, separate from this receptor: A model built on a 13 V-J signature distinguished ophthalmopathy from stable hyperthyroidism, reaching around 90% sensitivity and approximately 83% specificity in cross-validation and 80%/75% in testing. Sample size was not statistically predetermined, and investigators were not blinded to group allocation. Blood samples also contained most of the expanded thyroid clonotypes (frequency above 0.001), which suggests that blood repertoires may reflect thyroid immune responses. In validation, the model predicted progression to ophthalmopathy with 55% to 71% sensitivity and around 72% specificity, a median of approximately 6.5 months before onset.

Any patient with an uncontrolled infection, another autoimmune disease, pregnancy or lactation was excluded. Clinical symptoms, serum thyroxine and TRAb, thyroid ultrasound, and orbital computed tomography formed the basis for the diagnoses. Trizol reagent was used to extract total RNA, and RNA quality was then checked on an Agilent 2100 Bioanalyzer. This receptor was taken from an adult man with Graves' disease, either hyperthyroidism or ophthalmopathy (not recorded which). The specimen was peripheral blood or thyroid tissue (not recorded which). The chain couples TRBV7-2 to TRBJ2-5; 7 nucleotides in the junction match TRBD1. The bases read TGTGCCAGCGGACGACAGGGCCAGTACTTC. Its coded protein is CASGRQGQYF.